This T cell receptor beta chain was captured by sequencing in a study of blood T cell repertoires in COVID-19. Germline-derived CDR1 and CDR2 are KGHSH and LQKENI. CDR3 length: 16 residues. Trimming shortened V by 4 bases and J by 3 bases, and 18 bases separated the two germline ends. Some clones are missing from TCRdb's copy, which holds only in-frame ones; the method was immunoSEQ multiplex PCR. The sample lists 150,000 to 200,000 clones, 70% to 90% seen once, with 3.5% to 4.5% in the top ten. The specimen sequenced was peripheral blood. The V and J genes are TRBV18 and TRBJ1-2; D is perhaps TRBD1 (6 bases). The sequence came from an older woman with acute or convalescent COVID-19. CDR3 sequence (DNA): TGTGCCAGCTCACAACCGACAGGTTCTGGCTACTATGGCTACACCTTC. It translates to CASSQPTGSGYYGYTF.